Listed below are T cell receptor beta chains from one sample, sequenced in a study of blood T cell repertoires in COVID-19. Sequencing was performed with immunoSEQ multiplex PCR; in TCRdb, only in-frame clones are kept and a portion is missing. The table shows some 100,000 clones, with roughly 86% occurring only once. Sequenced material: peripheral blood. The receptor source for this set is a man between 50 and 59 years old with acute or convalescent COVID-19. Each CDR3 is given with its conserved first and last residue. A D gene is named only where the DNA matches it firmly. Expanded clones are given a class, and other clones once, few, many or no size at all.

CDR3nt	CDR3aa	v_gene	j_gene	abundance	d_gene
TGTGCCAGCAGCAAGGGACAGGGTAACTATGGCTACACCTTC	CASSKGQGNYGYTF	TRBV3-1/TRBV3-2	TRBJ1-2	-	TRBD1
TGCGCCAGCAGCGGGGGGACGGCAGATAGCACAGATACGCAGTATTTT	CASSGGTADSTDTQYF	TRBV5-1	TRBJ2-3	-	-
TGTGCCAGCAGTAACCGGGACAGTTCCTACGAGCAGTACTTC	CASSNRDSSYEQYF	TRBV2	TRBJ2-7	once	TRBD1
TGTGCCAGCAGCTTACGTTCCGGGAGTAAGAACACCGGGGAGCTGTTTTTT	CASSLRSGSKNTGELFF	TRBV7-9	TRBJ2-2	-	-
TGTGCCAGCAGTGTAGGAATAGCGGGAGGGCCCCACGAGCAGTACTTC	CASSVGIAGGPHEQYF	TRBV27	TRBJ2-7	-	TRBD2
TGCAGCGTTCAGGCCGGGAGCCAAGAGACCCAGTACTTC	CSVQAGSQETQYF	TRBV29-1	TRBJ2-5	-	-
TGTGCCACCGGTACTAGCGGGAGCTCCTACAATGAGCAGTTCTTC	CATGTSGSSYNEQFF	TRBV7-3	TRBJ2-1	once	TRBD2
TGTGCCAGCAGCCCCATGGCCGCTAACTATGGCTACACCTTC	CASSPMAANYGYTF	TRBV5-5	TRBJ1-2	-	-
TGTGCCAGCAGTTACCTCGGGAGTCCCGGAAATACGCAGTATTTT	CASSYLGSPGNTQYF	TRBV6-5	TRBJ2-3	-	-
TGTGCCAGCAGCTTACTGGCTAGCACAGATACGCAGTATTTT	CASSLLASTDTQYF	TRBV11-3	TRBJ2-3	-	-
TGTGCCAGCAGTTCTGCAGGGATTGGCTACACTGAAGCTTTCTTT	CASSSAGIGYTEAFF	TRBV6-6	TRBJ1-1	-	-
TGTGCCAGCAGCGTACCAGGAGCTAGCGGGGAGGGGACCTACAATGAGCAGTTCTTC	CASSVPGASGEGTYNEQFF	TRBV9	TRBJ2-1	-	TRBD2
TGTGCCAGCAGCATGGCTAGCGGGAAGAGCTCCTACAATGAGCAGTTCTTC	CASSMASGKSSYNEQFF	TRBV25-1	TRBJ2-1	few	TRBD2
TGTGCCAGCAGCCGAGGACTAGCGGGAGGGGTGAATGAGCAGTTCTTC	CASSRGLAGGVNEQFF	TRBV14	TRBJ2-1	-	TRBD2
TGCGCCAGCAGCTTGGAAGGAGCTCAGCCCCAGCATTTT	CASSLEGAQPQHF	TRBV5-1	TRBJ1-5	-	-
TGTGCCAGCACCGTACTAGCGGGAGGGCTCAATGAGCAGTTCTTC	CASTVLAGGLNEQFF	TRBV6-5	TRBJ2-1	-	TRBD2
TGTGCCAGCAGCTTTTCCATGAACACTGAAGCTTTCTTT	CASSFSMNTEAFF	TRBV5-4	TRBJ1-1	-	-
TGCGCCAGCAGCTTGGGTCCGGGAGGCTCCTACAATGAGCAGTTCTTC	CASSLGPGGSYNEQFF	TRBV5-1	TRBJ2-1	-	TRBD2
TGTGCCAGCTCACGAGGGGACATAACAGATACGCAGTATTTT	CASSRGDITDTQYF	TRBV18	TRBJ2-3	few	-
TGTGCCAGTAGGGAACAGGGGGAAGACGAGCAGTACTTC	CASREQGEDEQYF	TRBV19	TRBJ2-7	-	TRBD1
TGCGCCAGCAGCTCCAGGGGGCCCGGACATGAAGCTTTCTTT	CASSSRGPGHEAFF	TRBV5-1	TRBJ1-1	-	TRBD1
TGTGCCTGCCCGACAGATTACACCGGGGAGCTGTTTTTT	CACPTDYTGELFF	TRBV30	TRBJ2-2	-	-
TGTGCCAGCAGTCGAGGTGCACTAGCGGGCTCCTACAATGAGCAGTTCTTC	CASSRGALAGSYNEQFF	TRBV6-6	TRBJ2-1	-	TRBD2
TGTGCCAGCAGCGCAATTACGGGACAGAAAGCTTTCTTT	CASSAITGQKAFF	TRBV6-5	TRBJ1-1	-	TRBD1
TGTGCCAGCAGTGAGGATTCACCCCTCCACTTT	CASSEDSPLHF	TRBV6-2/TRBV6-3	TRBJ1-6	-	-
TGTGCCAGCAGTTTAGGGCCAGGGGGCTCCTACAATGAGCAGTTCTTC	CASSLGPGGSYNEQFF	TRBV27	TRBJ2-1	-	TRBD1
TGTGCCAGCGGGGGGGGAAGGTCTGGAAACACCATATATTTT	CASGGGRSGNTIYF	TRBV6-5	TRBJ1-3	-	-
TGCGCCAGCAGCTTGCGTTACGGGAACACTGAAGCTTTCTTT	CASSLRYGNTEAFF	TRBV5-1	TRBJ1-1	-	-
TGTGCCAGCAGAGGGGACAGCTTCTATGGCTACACCTTC	CASRGDSFYGYTF	TRBV12-3/TRBV12-4	TRBJ1-2	-	TRBD1
TGTGCCAGCAGCGCGTCATGGAGGGGCACAGATACGCAGTATTTT	CASSASWRGTDTQYF	TRBV5-5	TRBJ2-3	once	-
TGTGCCAGCACCCGTGAGGTCCACTATGGCTACACCTTC	CASTREVHYGYTF	TRBV6-6	TRBJ1-2	-	-
TGCAGCGTTGTGGACAGGAAGGGCTATGGCTACACCTTC	CSVVDRKGYGYTF	TRBV29-1	TRBJ1-2	-	TRBD1
TGTGCCAGCAGCTCCGGACAGGGGGGTAACTATGGCTACACCTTC	CASSSGQGGNYGYTF	TRBV5-6	TRBJ1-2	-	TRBD1
TGTGCCATCAGTGGGGGGGGCCTAATGAACACTGAAGCTTTCTTT	CAISGGGLMNTEAFF	TRBV10-3	TRBJ1-1	-	-
TGCGCCAGCAGCCAGGCCCCCTCCTATGAGCAGTTCTTC	CASSQAPSYEQFF	TRBV4-1	TRBJ2-1	-	-
TGTGCCATCAGTCCTTCTAGCAATGAGCAGTTCTTC	CAISPSSNEQFF	TRBV10-3	TRBJ2-1	-	-
TGTGCCACCGGACGGACTGAGCCTCAGTATTTT	CATGRTEPQYF	TRBV24-1	TRBJ2-3	-	-
TGTGCCAGCAGTGAACAGGGGCTAGCGGGAGTCTACGAGCAGTACTTC	CASSEQGLAGVYEQYF	TRBV2	TRBJ2-7	-	TRBD2
TGTGCCAGCAGCATCCCCGGACAGCCTGGAAACACCATATATTTT	CASSIPGQPGNTIYF	TRBV21-1	TRBJ1-3	-	-
TGTGCCAGCGGGTCGGGGATGGGCAATGAGCAGTTCTTC	CASGSGMGNEQFF	TRBV12-3/TRBV12-4	TRBJ2-1	-	-
TGTGCCTGGACTTCGGCGGGACTCGGAAACACCATATATTTT	CAWTSAGLGNTIYF	TRBV30	TRBJ1-3	-	-
TGTGCCAGCAGCTCCGGGACGGGGGTAGGAGAGACCCAGTACTTC	CASSSGTGVGETQYF	TRBV5-8	TRBJ2-5	-	-
TGTGCTAGTGGTTTACGGGAGGAGGGAAACACCATATATTTT	CASGLREEGNTIYF	TRBV12-5	TRBJ1-3	-	-
TGTGCTAGTGGTTTGGTGTTAGGGGGACAGGGCTTCTACAATGAGCAGTTCTTC	CASGLVLGGQGFYNEQFF	TRBV12-5	TRBJ2-1	-	TRBD1
TGTGCCAGCAGCCAAGGTTCCCGGGATACGCAGTATTTT	CASSQGSRDTQYF	TRBV14	TRBJ2-3	-	-
TGTGCCAGCAGCTTCGGGACAGGGGAACTAAACTATGGCTACACCTTC	CASSFGTGELNYGYTF	TRBV7-2	TRBJ1-2	-	TRBD1
TGTGCCAGCAGCCAAGGTCGCGGGAGGGCCGATAGTGAGCAGTTCTTC	CASSQGRGRADSEQFF	TRBV14	TRBJ2-1	-	TRBD2
TGTGCCAGCAGTCTGGGAAGAATGACTAGTACCCACGAGCAGTACTTC	CASSLGRMTSTHEQYF	TRBV11-2	TRBJ2-7	-	-
TGTGCCAGCAGTTCGCCTTCGGCAGGCCGTTACGAGCAGTACTTC	CASSSPSAGRYEQYF	TRBV6-5	TRBJ2-7	-	-
TGTGCCAGCAGCTTGTCTGTTTCCTACGAGCAGTACTTC	CASSLSVSYEQYF	TRBV5-5	TRBJ2-7	-	-